This T cell receptor beta chain appears in the sequencing data of a study of regulatory T cells in long-lasting Graves disease. Libraries of TCR beta came from iRepertoire HTBI primers plus Arm-PCR of CDR3 regions. TCRdb independently ran MiXCR on the multiplex PCR reads; one entry per CDR3 protein. The profile covers approximately 350,000 distinct CDR3 sequences, with roughly 25% appearing a single time and 25% to 30% taken by the ten largest. There are many counts of this clonotype. Its target is unknown. Time point meaning: persistent/refractory GD, antithyroid drugs over 5 years with positive TRAb. Preparation of the TCR library used RNA extracted from PBMCs. Study-wide results and caveats: Patients with persistent disease shared 2,500 to 3,500 public clonotypes, outpacing the roughly 870 shared by new patients.

This TCR was sampled from a woman in her thirties or forties with Graves disease. Sequenced material: peripheral blood mononuclear cells (PBMCs), taken when the disease was refractory, from a patient treated with antithyroid drugs.

In DNA, the CDR3 is TGCAGTGCCTTGACAAGAAGGCAGGAAGCTTTCTTT. It codes for CSALTRRQEAFF. The chain links TRBV20-1 to TRBJ1-1; D uncertain. The CDR3 has 12 amino acids. CDR1 and CDR2 (germline): DFQATT, SNEGSKA (reference sequence). Trimming removed 6 bases from V and 8 bases from J, with 16 bases in between.